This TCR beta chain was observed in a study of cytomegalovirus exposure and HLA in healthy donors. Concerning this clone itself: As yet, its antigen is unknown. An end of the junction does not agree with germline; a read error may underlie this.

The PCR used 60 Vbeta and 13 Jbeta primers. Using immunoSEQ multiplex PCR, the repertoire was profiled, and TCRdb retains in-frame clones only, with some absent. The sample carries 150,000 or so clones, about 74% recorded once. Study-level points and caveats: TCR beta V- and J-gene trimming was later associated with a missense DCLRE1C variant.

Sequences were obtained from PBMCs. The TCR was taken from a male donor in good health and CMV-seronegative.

CDR3 DNA: TGTTCCAGCAGCTCTCCTATAGAAGCTTTCTTT. As protein: CSSSSPIEAFF. The chain has TRBV7-9 and TRBJ1-1; D is ambiguous. The CDR3 is 11 residues long. Germline V gene data show CDR1 as SEHNR and CDR2 as FQNEAQ (reference sequence).